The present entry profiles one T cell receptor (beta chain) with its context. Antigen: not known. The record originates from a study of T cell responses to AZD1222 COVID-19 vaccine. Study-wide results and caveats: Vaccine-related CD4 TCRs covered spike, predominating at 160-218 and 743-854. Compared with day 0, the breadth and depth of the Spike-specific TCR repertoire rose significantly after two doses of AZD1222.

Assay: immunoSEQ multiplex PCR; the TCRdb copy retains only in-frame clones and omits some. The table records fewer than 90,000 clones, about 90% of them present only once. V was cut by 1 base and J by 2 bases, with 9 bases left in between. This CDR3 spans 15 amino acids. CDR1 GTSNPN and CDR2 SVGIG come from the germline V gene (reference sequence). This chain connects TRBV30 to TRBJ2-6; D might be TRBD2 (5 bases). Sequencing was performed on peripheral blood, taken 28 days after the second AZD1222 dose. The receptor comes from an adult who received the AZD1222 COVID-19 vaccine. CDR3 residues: CAWSAGSAGANVLTF. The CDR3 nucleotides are TGTGCCTGGAGTGCGGGGTCAGCTGGGGCCAACGTCCTGACTTTC.